This T cell receptor beta chain was sequenced for a study of Ad26.COV2.S vaccination and SARS-CoV-2 variants. At the level of the study: Vaccine-arm donor from the placebo-controlled COV1001 Ad26.COV2.S trial. Dosing was one shot or two shots 56 days apart.

CDR1 WSHSY and CDR2 SAAADI come from the germline V gene. The V and J ends lost 6 bases and 5 bases respectively, with 5 bases between them. The CDR3 runs to 11 residues. Data came from immunoSEQ multiplex PCR; TCRdb stores just in-frame clones and leaves some out. The sample contains around 500,000 clones, roughly nine tenths of which appear only once. The treatment was: some 19 received Ad26.COV2.S at low or high dose, single or two shots; about 5 received placebo; per-sample allocation not given. Sampling was performed 63 days after the first vaccine or placebo injection. V gene TRBV10-2 combines with J gene TRBJ2-1; the D is unclear. Material: peripheral blood, obtained in a trial of Ad26.COV2.S vaccine versus placebo. This receptor was identified in a person aged 18-65 years who received the Ad26.COV2.S COVID-19 vaccine or a placebo. The CDR3 spells CASSQDNEQFF. CDR3 bases: TGCGCCAGCAGCCAGGACAATGAGCAGTTCTTC.